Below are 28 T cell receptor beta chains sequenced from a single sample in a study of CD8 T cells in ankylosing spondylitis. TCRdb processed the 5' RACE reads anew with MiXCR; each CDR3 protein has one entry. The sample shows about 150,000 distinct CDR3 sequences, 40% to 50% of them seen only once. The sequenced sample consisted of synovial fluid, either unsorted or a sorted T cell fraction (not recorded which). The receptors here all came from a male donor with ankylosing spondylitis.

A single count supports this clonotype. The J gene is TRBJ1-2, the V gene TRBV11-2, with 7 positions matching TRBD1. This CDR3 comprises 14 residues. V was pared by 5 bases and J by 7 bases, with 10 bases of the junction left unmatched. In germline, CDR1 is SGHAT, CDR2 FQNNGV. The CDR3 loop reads CASSPYRGWGGYTF. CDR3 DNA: TGTGCCAGCAGCCCTTACAGGGGTTGGGGTGGCTACACCTTC.

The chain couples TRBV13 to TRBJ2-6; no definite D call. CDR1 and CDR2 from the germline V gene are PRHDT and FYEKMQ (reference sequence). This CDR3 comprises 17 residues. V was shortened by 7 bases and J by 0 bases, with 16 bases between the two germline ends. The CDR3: CASIKMDDYSGANVLTF. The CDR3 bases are TGTGCCAGCATCAAAATGGATGATTACTCTGGGGCCAACGTCCTGACTTTC.

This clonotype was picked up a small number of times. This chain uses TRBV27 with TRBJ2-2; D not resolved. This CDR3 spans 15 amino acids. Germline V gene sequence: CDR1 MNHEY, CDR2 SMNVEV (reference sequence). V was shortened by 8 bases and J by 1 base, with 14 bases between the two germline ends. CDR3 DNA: TGTGCCAGCGGTACAGTGGTGGTGAACACCGGGGAGCTGTTTTTT. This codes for CASGTVVVNTGELFF.

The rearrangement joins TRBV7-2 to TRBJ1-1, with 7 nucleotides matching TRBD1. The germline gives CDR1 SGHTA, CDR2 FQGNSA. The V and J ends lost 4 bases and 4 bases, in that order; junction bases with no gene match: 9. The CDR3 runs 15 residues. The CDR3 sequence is CASSSSTGEGTEAFF. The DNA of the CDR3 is TGTGCCAGCAGCTCTTCTACAGGGGAGGGCACTGAAGCTTTCTTT.

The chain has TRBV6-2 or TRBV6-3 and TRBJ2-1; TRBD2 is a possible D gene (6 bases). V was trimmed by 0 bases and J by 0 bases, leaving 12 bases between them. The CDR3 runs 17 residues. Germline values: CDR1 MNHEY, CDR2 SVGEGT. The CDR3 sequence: CASSYSPGVGSYNEQFF. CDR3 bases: TGTGCCAGCAGTTACTCGCCGGGGGTTGGCTCCTACAATGAGCAGTTCTTC.

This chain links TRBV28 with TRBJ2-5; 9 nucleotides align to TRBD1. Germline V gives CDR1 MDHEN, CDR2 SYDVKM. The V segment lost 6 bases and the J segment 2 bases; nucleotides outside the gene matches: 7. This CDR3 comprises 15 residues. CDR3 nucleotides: TGTGCCAGCAGCCCCCGGGACAGGGAACAAGAGACCCAGTACTTC. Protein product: CASSPRDREQETQYF.

Written as DNA, the CDR3 is TGTGCCAGCAGTTCTGACAGCTTCTATAATTCACCCCTCCACTTT. This codes for CASSSDSFYNSPLHF. This chain joins TRBV27 and TRBJ1-6, with a weak D call TRBD1 (5 bases). Germline CDR1 and CDR2: MNHEY and SMNVEV (reference sequence). The CDR3 contains 15 residues. Trimming pared 4 bases from V and 3 bases from J, leaving 10 bases between.

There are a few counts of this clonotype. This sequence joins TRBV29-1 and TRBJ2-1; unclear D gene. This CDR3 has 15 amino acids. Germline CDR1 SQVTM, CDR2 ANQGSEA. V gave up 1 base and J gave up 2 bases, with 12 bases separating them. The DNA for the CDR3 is TGCAGCGTTGAAGGGGGTGGGCTTCCCTACAATGAGCAGTTCTTC. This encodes CSVEGGGLPYNEQFF.

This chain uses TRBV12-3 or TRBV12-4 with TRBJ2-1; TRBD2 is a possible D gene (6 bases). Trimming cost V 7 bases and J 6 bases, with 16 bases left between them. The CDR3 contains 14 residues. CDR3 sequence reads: CASTHTSRPNEQFF. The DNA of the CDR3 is TGTGCCAGCACCCACACTAGCAGACCCAATGAGCAGTTCTTC.

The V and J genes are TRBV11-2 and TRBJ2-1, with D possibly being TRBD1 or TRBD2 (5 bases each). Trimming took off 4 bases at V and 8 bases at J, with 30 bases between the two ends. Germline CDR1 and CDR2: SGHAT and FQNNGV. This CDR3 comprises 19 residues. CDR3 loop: CASSSPSMRWGPNWHEQFF. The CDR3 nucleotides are TGTGCCAGCAGCTCACCTTCTATGAGGTGGGGACCCAACTGGCATGAGCAGTTCTTC.

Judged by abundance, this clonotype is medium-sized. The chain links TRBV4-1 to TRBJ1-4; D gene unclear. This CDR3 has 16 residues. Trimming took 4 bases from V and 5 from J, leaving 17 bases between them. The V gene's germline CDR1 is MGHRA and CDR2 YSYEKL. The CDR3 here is CASSRPAAGVNEKLFF. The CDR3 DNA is TGCGCCAGCAGCCGCCCGGCAGCGGGTGTCAATGAAAAACTGTTTTTT.

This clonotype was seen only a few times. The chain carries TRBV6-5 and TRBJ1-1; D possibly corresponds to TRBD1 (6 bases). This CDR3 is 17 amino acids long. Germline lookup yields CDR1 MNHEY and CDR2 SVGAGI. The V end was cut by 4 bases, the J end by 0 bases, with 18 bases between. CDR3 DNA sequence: TGTGCCAGCAGTTGGACACAGGGATTGGGTATGAACACTGAAGCTTTCTTT. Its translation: CASSWTQGLGMNTEAFF.

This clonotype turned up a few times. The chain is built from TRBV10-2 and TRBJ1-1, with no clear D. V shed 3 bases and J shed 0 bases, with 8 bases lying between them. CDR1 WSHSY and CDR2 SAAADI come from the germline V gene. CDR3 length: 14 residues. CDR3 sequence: CASSDTRVNTEAFF. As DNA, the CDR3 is TGCGCCAGCAGTGACACAAGGGTGAACACTGAAGCTTTCTTT.

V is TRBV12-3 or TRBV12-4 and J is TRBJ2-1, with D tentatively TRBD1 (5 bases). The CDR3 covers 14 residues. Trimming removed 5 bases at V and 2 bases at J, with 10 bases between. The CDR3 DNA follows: TGTGCCAGCAGTCCGAGGACACCCTACAATGAGCAGTTCTTC. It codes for CASSPRTPYNEQFF.

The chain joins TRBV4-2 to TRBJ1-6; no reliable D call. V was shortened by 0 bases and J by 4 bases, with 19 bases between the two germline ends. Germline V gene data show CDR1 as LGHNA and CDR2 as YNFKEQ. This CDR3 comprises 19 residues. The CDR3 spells CASSQEVFIKQAYNSPLHF. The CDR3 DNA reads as TGTGCCAGCAGCCAAGAGGTCTTTATCAAGCAGGCGTATAATTCACCCCTCCACTTT.

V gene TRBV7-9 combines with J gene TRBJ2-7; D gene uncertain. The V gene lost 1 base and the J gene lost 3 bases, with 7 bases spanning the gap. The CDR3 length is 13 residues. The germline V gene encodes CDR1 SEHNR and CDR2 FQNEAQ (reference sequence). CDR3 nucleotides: TGTGCCAGCAGCTTAGGTCTGTTCTACGAGCAGTACTTC. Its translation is CASSLGLFYEQYF. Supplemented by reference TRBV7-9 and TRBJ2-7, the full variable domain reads DTGVSQNPRHKITKRGQNVTFRCDPISEHNRLYWYRQTLGQGPEFLTYFQNEAQLEKSRLLSDRFSAERPKGSFSTLEIQRTEQGDSAMYLCASSLGLFYEQYFGPGTRLTVT.

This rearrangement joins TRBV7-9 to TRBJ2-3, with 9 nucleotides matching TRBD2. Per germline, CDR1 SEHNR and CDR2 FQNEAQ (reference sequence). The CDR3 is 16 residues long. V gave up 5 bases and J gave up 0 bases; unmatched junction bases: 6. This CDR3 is CASSPTSGDSTDTQYF. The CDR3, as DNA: TGTGCCAGCAGCCCGACTAGCGGCGATAGCACAGATACGCAGTATTTT. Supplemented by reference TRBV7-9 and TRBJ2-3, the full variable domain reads DTGVSQNPRHKITKRGQNVTFRCDPISEHNRLYWYRQTLGQGPEFLTYFQNEAQLEKSRLLSDRFSAERPKGSFSTLEIQRTEQGDSAMYLCASSPTSGDSTDTQYFGPGTRLTVL.

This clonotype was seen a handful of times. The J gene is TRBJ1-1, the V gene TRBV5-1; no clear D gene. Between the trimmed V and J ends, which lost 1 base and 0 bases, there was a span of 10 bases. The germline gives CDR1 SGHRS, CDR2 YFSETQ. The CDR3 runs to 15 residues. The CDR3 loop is CASSLHEVMNTEAFF. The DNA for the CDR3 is TGCGCCAGCAGCTTGCATGAAGTGATGAACACTGAAGCTTTCTTT.

The CDR3 sequence: CASSPPDRDSSYNEQFF. The CDR3 DNA follows: TGTGCCAGCTCACCACCGGACAGGGATAGCTCCTACAATGAGCAGTTCTTC. The chain uses TRBV18 and TRBJ2-1, with 8 bases identical to TRBD1. Germline loops: CDR1 KGHSH, CDR2 LQKENI. CDR3 size: 17 residues. V lost 0 bases to trimming and J lost 0 bases; unmatched junction nucleotides: 4.

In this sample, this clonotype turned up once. CDR3 sequence reads: CASTLTNGVTGELFF. The CDR3 region has the DNA TGTGCCAGCACCCTCACAAATGGTGTCACCGGGGAGCTGTTTTTT. The chain has TRBV12-3 or TRBV12-4 and TRBJ2-2; D ambiguous. CDR3 size: 15 residues. Trimming shortened V by 7 bases and J by 4 bases, and 16 bases separated the two germline ends.

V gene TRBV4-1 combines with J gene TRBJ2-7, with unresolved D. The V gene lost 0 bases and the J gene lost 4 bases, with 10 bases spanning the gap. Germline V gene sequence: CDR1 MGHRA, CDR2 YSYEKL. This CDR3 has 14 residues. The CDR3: CASSQDPGNYEQYF. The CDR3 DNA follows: TGCGCCAGCAGCCAAGATCCGGGTAATTACGAGCAGTACTTC.

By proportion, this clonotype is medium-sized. CDR3 protein: CASSSGGGNTEAFF. The DNA for the CDR3 is TGTGCCAGCAGCTCCGGAGGGGGGAACACTGAAGCTTTCTTT. This sequence joins TRBV7-3 and TRBJ1-1; tentative D call: TRBD1 (6 bases). This CDR3 comprises 14 residues. The germline CDR1 and CDR2 sequences are SGHTA and FQGTGA. Trimming shortened V by 4 bases and J by 1 base, and 10 bases separated the two germline ends.

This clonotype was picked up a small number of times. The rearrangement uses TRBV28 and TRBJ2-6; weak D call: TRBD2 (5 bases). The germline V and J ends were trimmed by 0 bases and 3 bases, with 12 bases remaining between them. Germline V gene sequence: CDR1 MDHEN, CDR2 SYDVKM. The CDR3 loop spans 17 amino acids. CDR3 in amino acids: CASSLCRRCSGANVLTF. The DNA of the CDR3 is TGTGCCAGCAGTTTATGTAGGAGGTGTAGTGGGGCCAACGTCCTGACTTTC.

This CDR3 reads CASTRIPPHRGELFF. DNA for the CDR3: TGTGCCAGCACCCGGATCCCCCCCCACAGAGGGGAGCTGTTTTTT. This chain uses TRBV12-3 or TRBV12-4 with TRBJ2-2; D not certain. The CDR3 is 15 residues long. The V end lost 7 bases, the J end lost 8 bases, and 20 bases lay between the germline ends.

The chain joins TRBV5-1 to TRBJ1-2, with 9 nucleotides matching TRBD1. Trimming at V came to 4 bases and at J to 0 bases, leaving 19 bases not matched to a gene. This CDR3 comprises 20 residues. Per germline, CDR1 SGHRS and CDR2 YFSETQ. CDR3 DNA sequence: TGCGCCAGCAGCACAGGATATTCGGGACAGGGAAACCCCGCTAACTATGGCTACACCTTC. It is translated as CASSTGYSGQGNPANYGYTF.

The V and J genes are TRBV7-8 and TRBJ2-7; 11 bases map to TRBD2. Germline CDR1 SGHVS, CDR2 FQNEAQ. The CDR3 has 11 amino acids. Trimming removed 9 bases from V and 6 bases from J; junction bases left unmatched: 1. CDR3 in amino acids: CASSGGGEQYF. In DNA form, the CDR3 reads TGTGCCAGTAGCGGGGGGGGCGAGCAGTACTTC.

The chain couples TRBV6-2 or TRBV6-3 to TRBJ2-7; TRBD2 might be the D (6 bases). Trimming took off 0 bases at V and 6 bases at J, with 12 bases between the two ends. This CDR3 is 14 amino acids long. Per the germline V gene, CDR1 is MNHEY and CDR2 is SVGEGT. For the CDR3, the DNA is TGTGCCAGCAGTTACTCGGCGGGGTTTGGCGAGCAGTACTTC. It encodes CASSYSAGFGEQYF.

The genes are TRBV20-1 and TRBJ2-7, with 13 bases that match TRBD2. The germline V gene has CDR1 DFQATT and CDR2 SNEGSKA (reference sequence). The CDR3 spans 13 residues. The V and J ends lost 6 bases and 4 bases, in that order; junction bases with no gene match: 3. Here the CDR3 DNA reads TGCAGTGCGCGGACTAGCGGGAGATACGAGCAGTACTTC. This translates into CSARTSGRYEQYF.